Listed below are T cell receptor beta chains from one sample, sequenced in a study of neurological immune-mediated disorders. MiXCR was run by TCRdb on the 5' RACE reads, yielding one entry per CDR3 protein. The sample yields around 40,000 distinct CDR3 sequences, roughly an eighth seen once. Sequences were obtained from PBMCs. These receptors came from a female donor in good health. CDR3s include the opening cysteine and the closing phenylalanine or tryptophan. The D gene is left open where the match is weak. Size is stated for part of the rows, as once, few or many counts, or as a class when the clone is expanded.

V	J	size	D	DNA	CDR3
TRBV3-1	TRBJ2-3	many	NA	TGTGCCAGCAGCCAAGTCGCAGATACGCAGTATTTT	CASSQVADTQYF
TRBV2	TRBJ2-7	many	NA	TGTGCCAGCAGTGAAGAGGGGGGGCATTACGAGCAGTACTTC	CASSEEGGHYEQYF
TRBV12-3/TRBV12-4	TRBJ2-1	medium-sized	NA	TGTGCCAGCAGTCCTCGTAGGCCCACGGAGCAGTTCTTC	CASSPRRPTEQFF
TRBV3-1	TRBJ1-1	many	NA	TGTGCCAGCAGCCCTGCGGTGGGCACTGAAGCTTTCTTT	CASSPAVGTEAFF
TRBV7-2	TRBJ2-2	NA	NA	TGTGCCAGCAGCTTGGGGAGCGGAGGTACCGGGGAGCTGTTTTTT	CASSLGSGGTGELFF
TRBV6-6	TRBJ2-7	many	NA	TGTGCCAGCAGTTACCAGGGTAGGGGAGTGGAACAGTACTTC	CASSYQGRGVEQYF
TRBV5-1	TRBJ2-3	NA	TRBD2	TGCGCCAGCAGCTTGGTGGCTAGCGGGGGGTACACAGATACGCAGTATTTT	CASSLVASGGYTDTQYF
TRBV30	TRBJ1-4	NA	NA	TGTGCCTGGAGTGCTGGGCAGTCAACTAATGAAAAACTGTTTTTT	CAWSAGQSTNEKLFF
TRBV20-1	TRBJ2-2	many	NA	TGCAGTGCTAGTGGCGGGGTTCTCGACACCGGGGAGCTGTTTTTT	CSASGGVLDTGELFF
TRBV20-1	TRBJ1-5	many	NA	TGCAGTGCTCAGTTTCGGGGGAATCAGCCCCAGCATTTT	CSAQFRGNQPQHF
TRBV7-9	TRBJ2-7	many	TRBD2	TGTGCCAGCAGCTCTCTTTCGAGCGGGGCTTCCCCCTACGAGCAGTACTTC	CASSSLSSGASPYEQYF
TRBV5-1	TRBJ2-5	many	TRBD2	TGCGCCAGCAGCGTCGCCGGGACTAGCGGGAGCACCCAGTACTTC	CASSVAGTSGSTQYF
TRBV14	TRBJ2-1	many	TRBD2	TGTGCCAGCAGCAGGGCTAGCGGGAACAATGAGCAGTTCTTC	CASSRASGNNEQFF
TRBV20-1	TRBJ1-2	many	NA	TGCAGTGCTATTCCTGGGATTAATTATGGCTACACCTTC	CSAIPGINYGYTF
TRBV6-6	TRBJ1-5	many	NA	TGTGCCAGCATTGGCAGCAATCAGCCCCAGCATTTT	CASIGSNQPQHF
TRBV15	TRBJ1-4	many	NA	TGTGCCACCAGCAGAGGGGGGGGCGCCGAAAAACTGTTTTTT	CATSRGGGAEKLFF
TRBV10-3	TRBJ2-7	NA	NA	TGTGCCATCAAGGCGGGAAGCTACGAGCAGTACTTC	CAIKAGSYEQYF
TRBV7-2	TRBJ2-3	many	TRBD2	TGTGCCAGCAGCCCAAGGACTAGCGGAAGCACAGATACGCAGTATTTT	CASSPRTSGSTDTQYF
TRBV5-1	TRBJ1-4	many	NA	TGCGCCAGCAGCTTGGGGGGACTCTCTGAAAAACTGTTTTTT	CASSLGGLSEKLFF
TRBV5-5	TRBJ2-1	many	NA	TGTGCCAGCAGCGCCCAGGGGACCGCCTACAATGAGCAGTTCTTC	CASSAQGTAYNEQFF
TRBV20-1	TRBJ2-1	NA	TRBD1	TGCAGTGCTACCTCAGGGGGCTGGTCCTATGAGCAGTTCTTC	CSATSGGWSYEQFF
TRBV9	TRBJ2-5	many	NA	TGTGCCAGCAGCGTAGGGCAGGGGTATCAAGAGACCCAGTACTTC	CASSVGQGYQETQYF
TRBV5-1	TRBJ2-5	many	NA	TGCGCCAGCAGCTCGCGACAGGCCAACTCCGGGGGAGAGACCCAGTACTTC	CASSSRQANSGGETQYF
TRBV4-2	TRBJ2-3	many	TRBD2	TGTGCCAGCAGCCAAGATCGGGGCCTAGCGGGGAGCACAGATACGCAGTATTTT	CASSQDRGLAGSTDTQYF
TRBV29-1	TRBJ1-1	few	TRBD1	TGCAGCGCTACGCCGGACAGGGGGTACACTGAAGCTTTCTTT	CSATPDRGYTEAFF